The 20 T cell receptor beta chains reported below all come from one sample, sequenced in a study of T cell repertoires in ileal Crohn's disease. As for time point: proximal margin of the surgical specimen (macroscopically non-inflamed). Data came from immunoSEQ multiplex PCR; TCRdb stores just in-frame clones and leaves some out. The sample includes about 7,200 clones, 78% of them seen just once. Sequencing input: ileal tissue. Receptor source: an adult with Crohn's disease.

About this clone itself: This CDR3 is also generated by other DNA sequences in the sample. This chain connects TRBV10-2 to TRBJ2-5; D may be TRBD2 (7 bases). This CDR3 is built from 13 residues. The V end was cut by 4 bases, the J end by 4 bases, with 10 bases between. In germline, CDR1 is WSHSY, CDR2 SAAADI. The CDR3 region has the DNA TGCGCCAGCAGTGGGGGGGGCGGAGAGACCCAGTACTTC. It encodes CASSGGGGETQYF.

The chain couples TRBV21-1 to TRBJ1-1. TRBV21-1 is designated a pseudogene. The CDR3 loop spans 15 amino acids. CDR3: CASRNSVATRTEAFF. As DNA, the CDR3 is TGTGCCAGCAGGAATTCCGTAGCTACTCGCACTGAAGCTTTCTTT.

The V and J genes are TRBV30 and TRBJ1-6; possible D gene TRBD1, 5 bases. CDR3 length equals 14 residues. CDR1 is GTSNPN and CDR2 is SVGIG in the germline V gene (reference sequence). The V and J ends lost 2 bases and 3 bases respectively, with 8 bases between them. In DNA form, the CDR3 reads TGTGCCTGGAGTAGGACACGCTATAATTCACCCCTCCACTTT. Its protein is CAWSRTRYNSPLHF.

The chain links TRBV10-1 to TRBJ1-1; D possibly corresponds to TRBD1 (6 bases). The germline gives CDR1 WNHNN, CDR2 SYGVQD (reference sequence). The CDR3 covers 13 residues. V gave up 3 bases and J gave up 8 bases, with 13 bases separating them. The CDR3 here is CASSETVTGEAFF. The CDR3 DNA sequence: TGCGCCAGCAGTGAAACGGTAACAGGGGAAGCTTTCTTT.

A few counts support this clone. The chain uses TRBV27 and TRBJ2-1; D not certain. There are 16 residues in the CDR3. CDR1 and CDR2 (germline): MNHEY, SMNVEV (reference sequence). V lost 0 bases, J lost 6 bases, and 15 bases lay in between. The CDR3 reads CASSLSLGNLGNEQFF. The CDR3 nucleotides read TGTGCCAGCAGTTTATCGTTAGGGAACTTGGGCAATGAGCAGTTCTTC.

This chain links TRBV2 with TRBJ2-3; TRBD1 might be the D (5 bases). The V end was cut by 9 bases, the J end by 1 base, with 17 bases between. In germline, CDR1 is SNHLY, CDR2 FYNNEI. This CDR3 is 15 amino acids long. The CDR3 region is CASRPQGLGTDTQYF. CDR3 bases: TGTGCCAGTCGACCGCAGGGCTTAGGCACAGATACGCAGTATTTT.

This chain connects TRBV5-4 to TRBJ2-1, with 9 bases identical to TRBD2. Looked up from germline, CDR1 is SGHNT and CDR2 is YYREEE (reference sequence). The trim removed 4 bases at V and 8 bases at J, leaving 7 bases unmatched. The CDR3 covers 14 residues. The CDR3 spells CASSVGLATDEQFF. The CDR3 region has the DNA TGTGCCAGCAGCGTAGGACTAGCGACGGATGAGCAGTTCTTC.

The gene calls are TRBV7-9 and TRBJ1-4; TRBD1 matches 7 bases. Germline-derived CDR1 and CDR2 are SEHNR and FQNEAQ (reference sequence). Germline trimming cut 6 bases from V and 10 bases from J; bases unmatched to any gene: 8. The CDR3 is 13 amino acids. CDR3 region: CASSSGTDGKLFF. CDR3 in DNA: TGTGCCAGCAGTTCCGGGACAGACGGAAAACTGTTTTTT.

The rearrangement joins TRBV27 to TRBJ2-2, with D perhaps TRBD2 (5 bases). The ends were cut back, 3 bases at V and 5 bases at J, with 13 bases in the middle. Germline CDR1 MNHEY, CDR2 SMNVEV (reference sequence). The CDR3 is 15 amino acids. The CDR3 sequence: CASSFESPGTGELFF. The CDR3 DNA follows: TGTGCCAGCAGTTTCGAGTCCCCGGGGACCGGGGAGCTGTTTTTT.

This chain joins TRBV5-4 and TRBJ1-3, with D hard to call. Germline CDR1 is SGHNT and CDR2 is YYREEE (reference sequence). The V end was cut by 0 bases, the J end by 2 bases, with 9 bases between. The CDR3 is 15 amino acids. CDR3 sequence: CASSLGSFTGNTIYF. CDR3 DNA: TGTGCCAGCAGCTTGGGTAGTTTTACTGGAAACACCATATATTTT. Full variable domain (remainder filled in from reference TRBV5-4 and TRBJ1-3): ETGVTQSPTHLIKTRGQQVTLRCSSQSGHNTVSWYQQALGQGPQFIFQYYREEENGRGNFPPRFSGLQFPNYSSELNVNALELDDSALYLCASSLGSFTGNTIYFGEGSWLTVV.

V gene TRBV9 combines with J gene TRBJ2-3; TRBD2 might be the D (6 bases). This CDR3 spans 16 amino acids. Between the trimmed V and J ends, which lost 3 bases and 4 bases, there was a span of 18 bases. Germline assignment: CDR1 SGDLS and CDR2 YYNGEE. Here the CDR3 DNA reads TGTGCCAGCAGCGGATACGGGACTCCAGGCGCAGATACGCAGTATTTT. Protein sequence: CASSGYGTPGADTQYF.

The sample holds one count of this clone. This chain connects TRBV11-2 to TRBJ2-5, with D possibly TRBD1 on 6 matching bases. Trimming shortened V by 1 base and J by 5 bases, and 20 bases separated the two germline ends. Germline V gene lookup returns CDR1 SGHAT and CDR2 FQNNGV. This CDR3 spans 17 amino acids. CDR3: CASSLGLRGLQGETQYF. The CDR3 nucleotides are TGTGCCAGCAGCTTAGGTTTAAGAGGGTTGCAGGGGGAGACCCAGTACTTC.

The chain uses TRBV5-6 and TRBJ2-6, with D hard to call. The CDR3 has 15 amino acids. Germline V gives CDR1 SGHDT, CDR2 YYEEEE. Trimming pared 3 bases from V and 3 bases from J, leaving 10 bases between. In DNA form, the CDR3 reads TGTGCCAGCAGCTCCCAGCCGTTTGGGGCCAACGTCCTGACTTTC. It encodes CASSSQPFGANVLTF. The whole variable domain, remainder taken from reference TRBV5-6 and TRBJ2-6, is DAGVTQSPTHLIKTRGQQVTLRCSPKSGHDTVSWYQQALGQGPQFIFQYYEEEERQRGNFPDRFSGHQFPNYSSELNVNALLLGDSALYLCASSSQPFGANVLTFGAGSRLTVL.

The chain uses TRBV28 and TRBJ2-1; no firm D call. CDR3 length: 13 residues. V was clipped by 6 bases and J by 4 bases, with 10 bases between them. Germline CDR1 is MDHEN and CDR2 is SYDVKM. CDR3 sequence reads: CASSLQYYNEQFF. In DNA form, the CDR3 reads TGTGCCAGCAGCCTTCAATATTACAATGAGCAGTTCTTC.

Comments on this clone: In the same sample, other DNA sequences code for this CDR3. This chain uses TRBV10-2 with TRBJ2-5, with D perhaps given as TRBD1 or TRBD2 (6 bases each). V was clipped by 6 bases and J by 2 bases, with 10 bases between them. Germline values: CDR1 WSHSY, CDR2 SAAADI. The CDR3 consists of 13 residues. Here the CDR3 reads CASSGGVQETQYF. The CDR3 nucleotides read TGCGCCAGCAGCGGGGGCGTACAAGAGACCCAGTACTTC.

The chain combines TRBV6-4 with TRBJ2-3, with TRBD2 matching 12 bases. Germline-derived CDR1 and CDR2 are MRHNA and SNTAGT. The CDR3 length is 16 residues. Germline trimming cut 2 bases from V and 5 bases from J; bases unmatched to any gene: 5. CDR3 nucleotide sequence: TGTGCCAGCAGTGACAGGACTAGCGGGAAAGGAGATACGCAGTATTTT. This translates into CASSDRTSGKGDTQYF.

This chain connects TRBV2 to TRBJ2-2; D is uncertain. The CDR3 length is 15 residues. Germline CDR1 and CDR2: SNHLY and FYNNEI. V gave up 4 bases and J gave up 2 bases, with 11 bases separating them. CDR3 bases: TGTGCCAGCAGTGGAGCTAGTGGAAACACCGGGGAGCTGTTTTTT. Translated: CASSGASGNTGELFF. Drawing the rest from reference TRBV2 and TRBJ2-2, the complete variable domain is EPEVTQTPSHQVTQMGQEVILRCVPISNHLYFYWYRQILGQKVEFLVSFYNNEISEKSEIFDDQFSVERPDGSNFTLKIRSTKLEDSAMYFCASSGASGNTGELFFGEGSRLTVL.

The J gene is TRBJ2-7, the V gene TRBV18; D is possibly TRBD1 (6 bases). The germline V and J ends were trimmed by 3 bases and 5 bases, with 14 bases remaining between them. Germline CDR1 is KGHSH and CDR2 is LQKENI. This CDR3 region has 14 residues. This chain's CDR3 is CASSPIMGADEQYF. DNA for the CDR3: TGTGCCAGCTCACCTATAATGGGGGCGGACGAGCAGTACTTC.

This chain connects TRBV7-9 to TRBJ1-4, with D perhaps matching TRBD1 (6 bases). CDR3 length equals 15 residues. CDR1 and CDR2 from the germline V gene are SEHNR and FQNEAQ (reference sequence). V lost 5 bases and J lost 7, with 17 bases in between. The CDR3 DNA follows: TGTGCCAGCAGCCAAGGGGGGGAGGGTCGTGAAAAACTGTTTTTT. Residues: CASSQGGEGREKLFF.

Points on this clone: Other DNA sequences in this specimen translate into the identical CDR3. V usage is TRBV5-6 and J usage is TRBJ2-2; D remains unclear. CDR3 length: 12 residues. Germline V gene data show CDR1 as SGHDT and CDR2 as YYEEEE. Trimming removed 0 bases at V and 8 bases at J, with 5 bases between. CDR3 loop: CASSLAGGELFF. CDR3 coding DNA: TGTGCCAGCAGCTTGGCCGGGGGGGAGCTGTTTTTT.